The sequence of this T cell receptor (beta chain) was determined in a study of shared clonotypes between healthy human individuals. Whole-study context: Plates per donor: three CD4 naive, three CD4 memory, two CD8 naive, one CD8 memory. Findings and caveats of the study: The sole specimen, blood, was sampled, and tissue repertoires likely differ. In four donors, around 5% of naive CD4 clonotypes appeared in common. Generally, naive subsets came out with larger estimated richness than memory subsets.

About this clone itself: Its antigen is unidentified.

Sequenced by immunoSEQ multiplex PCR; TCRdb stores in-frame clones only, minus some. The sample lists 1,400,000 or so clones, approximately 98.5% seen once, with approximately 0.38% in the top ten. This CDR3 spans 14 amino acids. Germline V lookup: CDR1 SNHLY, CDR2 FYNNEI. With 7 bases removed from V and 2 bases from J, the gap between germline ends came to 13 bases. This sequence was found in a man younger than 45 in good health. The specimen sequenced was naive CD4+ T cells sorted from blood. The sample's subset: CD45RA+ positively selected. The J gene is TRBJ2-3, the V gene TRBV2, with TRBD2 as a possible D gene (5 bases). The CDR3 sequence: CASNDYRATDTQYF. Here the CDR3 DNA reads TGTGCCAGCAACGACTATCGGGCCACAGATACGCAGTATTTT.